The T cell receptor (beta chain) described here comes from a study of T cell responses to AZD1222 COVID-19 vaccine. Study-level findings and limits: Spike-specific TCR breadth and depth rose after two AZD1222 doses.

Notes on this clone: The antigen is undetermined.

TCRdb's table, derived via immunoSEQ multiplex PCR, lists solely in-frame clones and lacks some. Of fewer than 85,000 clones listed, about 85% are singletons. The CDR3 runs to 12 residues. Germline V lookup: CDR1 SQVTM, CDR2 ANQGSEA. With 4 bases removed from V and 2 bases from J, the gap between germline ends came to 8 bases. The rearrangement joins TRBV29-1 to TRBJ1-1, with a tentative D call TRBD1 (5 bases). The sequence was obtained from an adult who received the AZD1222 COVID-19 vaccine. Material: peripheral blood, obtained 28 days after the second AZD1222 dose. The CDR3 reads CSVGGGNTEAFF. The CDR3 region has the DNA TGCAGCGTTGGGGGGGGTAACACTGAAGCTTTCTTT.